The T cell receptor beta chain described here comes from a study of T-cell memory formation after mild COVID-19 (dated by TCRdb to the early 2020s). Background on the whole study: Most TCR sequence clusters were specific to one of the two donors. Longitudinal TCRalpha and TCRbeta repertoire sequencing tracked T-cell clones expanding and contracting after mild COVID-19 in a couple of donors. Two young, previously healthy adult volunteers, one female and one male, were included in the cohort. Overall study results and their limits: Some responding clones were found in pre-infection memory, which suggests that pre-existing cross-reactive memory T cells took part in the SARS-CoV-2 response. The study included only a couple of mild cases, and larger cohorts that include severe cases with pre-infection samples were judged to be necessary. Contracting CD4+ clones turned up mainly in the CM and EM memory subsets, whereas EMRA was where CD8+ clones were enriched. SARS-CoV-2 specificity of the second-wave clones peaking on day 37 was not confirmed. Clones that contracted from day 15 to 85 showed balanced CD4/CD8 phenotypes, whereas a second wave of clones that expanded from day 15 to 37 leaned towards CD4+.

This clonotype was seen repeatedly, ten times or more. No antigen is known for it. Qualities for individual bases were not recorded, and no much larger clone is one base off. TCRdb names Illumina NovaSeq 6000 as the instrument used. TCRalpha and TCRbeta cDNA libraries were constructed by 5'RACE with constant-segment primers, with sample barcodes and unique molecular identifiers being introduced. Trizol reagent was used to extract RNA from every sample. Libraries were amplified in two PCR steps, with a second sample barcode and Illumina TruSeq adapters added in the second step. Sequencing of libraries was performed on an Illumina NovaSeq with 2 x 150 bp paired-end reads. The authors' pipeline ran thus. Reads were demultiplexed and collapsed into UMI-guided consensus sequences with migec v1.2.7. Using mixcr v2.1.11, UMI consensuses were aligned to TRA and TRB V and J templates and then assembled into clonotypes. A clonotype was counted as expanded or contracted only if both edgeR and NoisET called the change significant, with noise models trained on biological replicates. For edgeR calls, a false discovery rate-adjusted p below 0.01 and a log2 fold-change threshold of 1 were applied. As an exploratory analysis of dynamics, PCA with hierarchical clustering was applied to max-normalized trajectories of the 1000 most abundant clonotypes. Separately sequenced CD4+ and CD8+ repertoires were used to assign a CD4 or CD8 phenotype to each responding clone. TCRdb reran the public reads through fastp at Q25 and MiXCR, keeping productive beta chains. A single entry per CDR3 protein holds the most common genes and DNA from its merged rows. For this entry, the V and J calls and clone size follow TCRdb and not the study's own pipeline. Recorded for this sample are roughly 450,000 distinct CDR3 sequences; around a sixth of them occurred a single time. Roughly an eighth of the sample goes to the ten largest clones.

The CDR3 contains 14 residues, cysteine and phenylalanine counted. Only CDR3 DNA remains: 42 bases, in frame from the first base. The germline V gene (reference sequence) yields GTSNPN for CDR1 and SVGIG for CDR2. V loses 3 bases, J loses 2 bases, and the germline ends lie 14 bases apart. Ficoll-Paque density gradient centrifugation was used to isolate PBMCs. This clonotype was sampled from an adult woman who had mild COVID-19 (a few samples of this study predate the infection). The sample titles of this study are shuffled in the database, so cell type and time point are left out; the donor was told from shared clones. The sequencing sample was made of PBMCs or a T cell subset sorted from them (not recorded which). Here the chain combines TRBV30 and TRBJ2-7; tentative D gene TRBD2, with 6 bases matching. The bases read TGTGCCTGGAGAGGAGGTAGCGGACCCTACGAGCAGTACTTC. Its translation is CAWRGGSGPYEQYF. Supplemented by the reference TRBV30 and TRBJ2-7 proteins around the CDR3, the complete variable domain is SQTIHQWPATLVQPVGSPLSLECTVEGTSNPNLYWYRQAAGRGLQLLFYSVGIGQISSEVPQNLSASRPQDRQFILSSKKLLLSDSGFYLCAWRGGSGPYEQYFGPGTRLTVT.